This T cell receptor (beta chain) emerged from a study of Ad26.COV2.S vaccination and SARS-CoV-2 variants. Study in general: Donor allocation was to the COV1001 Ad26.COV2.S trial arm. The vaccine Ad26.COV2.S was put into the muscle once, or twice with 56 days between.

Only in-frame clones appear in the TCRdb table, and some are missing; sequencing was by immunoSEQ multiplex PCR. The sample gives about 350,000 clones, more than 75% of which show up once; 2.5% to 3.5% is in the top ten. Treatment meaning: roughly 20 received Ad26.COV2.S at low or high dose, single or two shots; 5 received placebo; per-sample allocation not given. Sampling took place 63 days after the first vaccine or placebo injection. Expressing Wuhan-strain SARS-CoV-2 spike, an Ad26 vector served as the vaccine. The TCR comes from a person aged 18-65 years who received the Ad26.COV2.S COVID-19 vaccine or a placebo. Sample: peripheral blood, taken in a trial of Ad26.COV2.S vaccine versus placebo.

CDR3 residues: CASSRGPGEKLFF. In nucleotides, the CDR3 is TGTGCCAGCTCACGGGGACCGGGAGAAAAACTGTTTTTT. This chain connects TRBV18 to TRBJ1-4; TRBD1 is a possible D gene (5 bases). V was shortened by 4 bases and J by 8 bases, with 11 bases between the two germline ends. This CDR3 is 13 amino acids long. The germline CDR1 and CDR2 sequences are KGHSH and LQKENI.